The 29 T cell receptor beta chains given below trace back to one sample, sequenced in a study of OX40 agonist ivuxolimab in advanced cancers. The assay was immunoSEQ multiplex PCR, and TCRdb's table has in-frame clones only and misses some. This table holds approximately 82,000 clones, roughly 85% found once. Here the sequenced sample was CD4+ or CD8+ T cells sorted from blood, taken in a trial of the OX40 agonist ivuxolimab. The receptors derive from an adult with an advanced solid tumor such as melanoma, head and neck, liver or kidney cancer.

V is TRBV6-5 and J is TRBJ2-5; D ambiguous. Germline V gives CDR1 MNHEY, CDR2 SVGAGI. V lost 5 bases, J lost 7 bases, and 20 bases lay in between. The CDR3 is 15 residues long. This CDR3 reads CASSPARALLLTQYF. DNA for the CDR3: TGTGCCAGCAGTCCAGCCCGGGCACTTTTACTGACCCAGTACTTC.

The V gene is TRBV6-1, the J gene TRBJ1-2, with a weak D call TRBD1 (6 bases). The CDR3 is 15 residues long. With 0 bases removed from V and 2 bases from J, the gap between germline ends came to 10 bases. Germline CDR1 and CDR2: MNHNS and SASEGT. CDR3: CASSEALGQNYGYTF. In DNA form, the CDR3 reads TGTGCCAGCAGTGAAGCCCTGGGACAAAACTATGGCTACACCTTC.

This chain links TRBV5-1 with TRBJ1-4, with 7 bases fitting TRBD1. The CDR3 totals 13 residues. CDR1 and CDR2 from the germline V gene are SGHRS and YFSETQ. J gave up 7 bases and V 7 bases, and 7 bases lay outside the gene matches. The CDR3 DNA follows: TGCGCCAGCTACCGGGACAGAGCTGAAAAACTGTTTTTT. Encoded protein: CASYRDRAEKLFF.

The gene calls are TRBV10-3 and TRBJ1-1, with D hard to call. The CDR3 sequence is 12 residues long. The germline V gene encodes CDR1 ENHRY and CDR2 SYGVKD. V dropped 6 bases and J dropped 5 bases, with 10 bases sitting between them. The CDR3: CAIRFEGTEAFF. The CDR3 DNA sequence: TGTGCCATCAGGTTTGAGGGTACTGAAGCTTTCTTT.

This chain links TRBV12-5 with TRBJ2-1, with 14 nucleotides matching TRBD2. The CDR3 is 21 residues long. V gave up 3 bases and J gave up 5 bases; unmatched junction bases: 18. Germline values: CDR1 LGHNT, CDR2 FRNRAP. The CDR3 spells CASGFYPGARGTSGGDNEQFF. CDR3 nucleotides: TGTGCTAGTGGTTTCTACCCAGGGGCCCGGGGGACTAGCGGGGGAGACAATGAGCAGTTCTTC. Full variable domain (remainder filled in from reference TRBV12-5 and TRBJ2-1): DARVTQTPRHKVTEMGQEVTMRCQPILGHNTVFWYRQTMMQGLELLAYFRNRAPLDDSGMPKDRFSAEMPDATLATLKIQPSEPRDSAVYFCASGFYPGARGTSGGDNEQFFGPGTRLTVL.

This sequence joins TRBV10-3 and TRBJ1-4; a possible D gene is TRBD1 (5 bases). V was trimmed by 8 bases and J by 2 bases, leaving 12 bases between them. The CDR3 is 14 residues long. In germline, CDR1 is ENHRY, CDR2 SYGVKD. DNA for the CDR3: TGTGCCATCGGGGACGGGGCTACTAATGAAAAACTGTTTTTT. This translates into CAIGDGATNEKLFF.

J is TRBJ1-2 and V is TRBV5-4; no firm D call. The germline gives CDR1 SGHNT, CDR2 YYREEE (reference sequence). This CDR3 region has 13 residues. The V end was cut by 0 bases, the J end by 5 bases, with 8 bases between. The CDR3 coding sequence is TGTGCCAGCAGCTTGGGGGAGGCTTATGGCTACACCTTC. Encoded protein: CASSLGEAYGYTF.

The rearrangement links TRBV2 to TRBJ2-3, with 10 positions matching TRBD2. The CDR3 has 16 amino acids. Trimming removed 6 bases from V and 0 bases from J; junction bases left unmatched: 6. Germline V CDR1 and CDR2: SNHLY, FYNNEI. CDR3 loop: CASRSERGGSTDTQYF. The CDR3 DNA reads as TGTGCCAGCAGATCGGAGCGGGGGGGGAGCACAGATACGCAGTATTTT.

CDR3 coding DNA: TGTGCCAGCAGTGCGGGCAGGGGGCTGGAGACCCAGTACTTC. Protein sequence: CASSAGRGLETQYF. V is TRBV2 and J is TRBJ2-5; 8 bases match TRBD1. There are 14 residues in the CDR3. Trimming removed 4 bases from V and 5 bases from J; junction bases left unmatched: 6. The germline gives CDR1 SNHLY, CDR2 FYNNEI.

The J gene is TRBJ1-1, the V gene TRBV7-9, with D possibly being TRBD1 (6 bases). Germline V gene lookup returns CDR1 SEHNR and CDR2 FQNEAQ (reference sequence). The CDR3 extends over 14 amino acids. V was trimmed by 4 bases and J by 3 bases, leaving 12 bases between them. CDR3: CASSSQGGDTEAFF. The CDR3 DNA sequence: TGTGCCAGCAGCTCACAGGGTGGCGACACTGAAGCTTTCTTT.

CDR3 nucleotide sequence: TGTGCCAGTAGTATCGGAAACAGGGGGGTTGAGACCCAGTACTTC. Translated, it gives CASSIGNRGVETQYF. The genes are TRBV19 and TRBJ2-5; TRBD1 matches at 8 bases. From germline, CDR1 is LNHDA and CDR2 SQIVND (reference sequence). With V trimmed by 3 bases and J by 5 bases, 8 bases remained unmatched. This CDR3 spans 15 amino acids.

The rearrangement uses TRBV4-2 and TRBJ2-7; TRBD2 agrees at 8 bases. Germline V CDR1 and CDR2: LGHNA, YNFKEQ. The CDR3 has 16 residues. V trimming: 2 bases; J trimming: 2 bases; junction bases outside the gene matches: 8. The CDR3 region is CASSQPAAGEAYEQYF. CDR3 nucleotides: TGTGCCAGCAGCCAACCGGCAGCGGGGGAGGCCTACGAGCAGTACTTC.

The gene calls are TRBV7-6 and TRBJ2-4; a weak D match, TRBD2 (6 bases). Per the germline V gene, CDR1 is SGHVS and CDR2 is FNYEAQ. Between the trimmed V and J ends, which lost 1 base and 6 bases, there was a span of 7 bases. The CDR3 is 13 residues long. This chain's CDR3 is CASSLGRGNIQYF. CDR3 nucleotide sequence: TGTGCCAGCAGCTTAGGGCGGGGAAACATTCAGTACTTC.

This rearrangement joins TRBV5-5 to TRBJ2-3; TRBD1 matches at 8 bases. CDR3 length: 14 residues. CDR1 is SGHKS, CDR2 YYEKEE, per germline (reference sequence). After removal of 6 bases from V and 3 bases from J, the junction contained 6 bases not matched to a gene. The DNA of the CDR3 is TGTGCCAGCAACAGACAGGGGATTACAGATACGCAGTATTTT. As protein: CASNRQGITDTQYF.

This chain links TRBV7-3 with TRBJ2-5, with TRBD2 as a possible D gene (5 bases). Germline loops: CDR1 SGHTA, CDR2 FQGTGA. The germline V and J ends were trimmed by 0 bases and 0 bases, with 11 bases remaining between them. The CDR3 is 16 amino acids. CDR3 coding DNA: TGTGCCAGCAGCTTAACCGCGGGTTGGTACCAAGAGACCCAGTACTTC. Its protein product is CASSLTAGWYQETQYF.

The CDR3 DNA is TGCAGTGCTTCAGGGGAAGAGACCCAGTACTTC. This translates into CSASGEETQYF. V usage is TRBV20-1 and J usage is TRBJ2-5; possibly TRBD1 for D (6 bases). Germline V gene sequence: CDR1 DFQATT, CDR2 SNEGSKA (reference sequence). The CDR3 has 11 residues. V shed 5 bases and J shed 3 bases, with 7 bases lying between them.

The chain uses TRBV28 and TRBJ2-2; possibly TRBD2 for D (6 bases). The germline V gene has CDR1 MDHEN and CDR2 SYDVKM. This CDR3 spans 17 amino acids. Trimming took off 5 bases at V and 0 bases at J, with 16 bases between the two ends. The CDR3 bases are TGTGCCAGCAGTATCCCGGGACTGCGTTCGAACACCGGGGAGCTGTTTTTT. It specifies CASSIPGLRSNTGELFF. Full variable domain (rest looked up from reference TRBV28 and TRBJ2-2): DVKVTQSSRYLVKRTGEKVFLECVQDMDHENMFWYRQDPGLGLRLIYFSYDVKMKEKGDIPEGYSVSREKKERFSLILESASTNQTSMYLCASSIPGLRSNTGELFFGEGSRLTVL.

V is TRBV5-6 and J is TRBJ2-5; D is unclear. CDR1 SGHDT and CDR2 YYEEEE come from the germline V gene. V was clipped by 0 bases and J by 7 bases, with 16 bases between them. The CDR3 sequence is 15 residues long. In DNA form, the CDR3 reads TGTGCCAGCAGCTTGGGGGCCCTAGGGTCGGGGACCCAGTACTTC. Translating it yields CASSLGALGSGTQYF.

V gene TRBV10-2 combines with J gene TRBJ2-3; maybe TRBD1 (6 bases). Per germline, CDR1 WSHSY and CDR2 SAAADI. Trimming stripped 5 bases from V and 5 bases from J, with 14 bases between. This CDR3 contains 14 residues. CDR3 nucleotides: TGCGCCAGCAGTCCTTCAAACAGGGAAGATACGCAGTATTTT. This encodes CASSPSNREDTQYF.

The chain links TRBV28 to TRBJ1-6, with a possible D match to TRBD1 (6 bases). Trimming removed 1 base from V and 13 bases from J, with 17 bases in between. CDR1 and CDR2 (germline): MDHEN, SYDVKM. The CDR3 loop spans 15 amino acids. CDR3 DNA sequence: TGTGCCAGCAGTTTATTTGGGACATCTGCTAAGCCCCTCCACTTT. It translates to CASSLFGTSAKPLHF.

The J gene is TRBJ2-7, the V gene TRBV10-3; 11 positions match TRBD1. V lost 3 bases and J lost 0; bases outside the gene matches: 4. The germline V gene encodes CDR1 ENHRY and CDR2 SYGVKD. This CDR3 comprises 16 residues. This chain's CDR3 is CAISDLGQGASYEQYF. CDR3 nucleotides: TGTGCCATCAGTGATCTTGGACAGGGGGCCTCCTACGAGCAGTACTTC.

The CDR3 DNA reads as TGTGCCAGCAGCGTCGAGGGGGCGGGAGAGACCCAGTACTTC. It yields the protein CASSVEGAGETQYF. The chain carries TRBV9 and TRBJ2-5; 7 bases fit TRBD1. Germline trimming cut 2 bases from V and 4 bases from J; bases unmatched to any gene: 5. This CDR3 comprises 14 residues. Germline V CDR1 and CDR2: SGDLS, YYNGEE. Full variable domain (rest looked up from reference TRBV9 and TRBJ2-5): DSGVTQTPKHLITATGQRVTLRCSPRSGDLSVYWYQQSLDQGLQFLIQYYNGEERAKGNILERFSAQQFPDLHSELNLSSLELGDSALYFCASSVEGAGETQYFGPGTRLLVL.

The rearrangement uses TRBV29-1 and TRBJ2-1; TRBD2 is a possible D gene (6 bases). The germline gives CDR1 SQVTM, CDR2 ANQGSEA. Between the trimmed V and J ends, which lost 5 bases and 3 bases, there was a span of 23 bases. This CDR3 spans 17 amino acids. The CDR3 nucleotides read TGCAGCGTTTACTACCCCCGGGGGACGTTCGGCTACAATGAGCAGTTCTTC. It codes for CSVYYPRGTFGYNEQFF.

The chain has TRBV7-2 and TRBJ2-2; 12 nucleotides agree with TRBD2. Trimming removed 5 bases from V and 5 bases from J; junction bases left unmatched: 6. From germline, CDR1 is SGHTA and CDR2 FQGNSA. This CDR3 region has 16 residues. The CDR3 here is CASSRLAGVGTGELFF. The CDR3, as DNA: TGTGCCAGCAGCCGACTAGCGGGGGTTGGGACCGGGGAGCTGTTTTTT. Complete variable domain (other parts from reference TRBV7-2 and TRBJ2-2): GAGVSQSPSNKVTEKGKDVELRCDPISGHTALYWYRQSLGQGLEFLIYFQGNSAPDKSGLPSDRFSAERTGGSVSTLTIQRTQQEDSAVYLCASSRLAGVGTGELFFGEGSRLTVL.

This clone appeared a single time. The chain joins TRBV28 to TRBJ2-4; D perhaps matches TRBD1 (5 bases). Trimming pared 5 bases from V and 0 bases from J, leaving 11 bases between. The germline gives CDR1 MDHEN, CDR2 SYDVKM. The CDR3 is 15 residues long. The CDR3 here is CASSRTFLAKNIQYF. DNA of the CDR3: TGTGCCAGCAGTCGGACATTTCTAGCCAAAAACATTCAGTACTTC.

V usage is TRBV7-2 and J usage is TRBJ1-6; 8 bases align to TRBD1. The CDR3 consists of 16 residues. The junction had 10 bases not matched to a gene; V was cut back by 2 bases and J by 10 bases. The germline gives CDR1 SGHTA, CDR2 FQGNSA. The CDR3: CASSLSGQGGVSPLHF. CDR3 DNA: TGTGCCAGCAGCTTATCTGGACAGGGTGGGGTCTCACCCCTCCACTTT.

The rearrangement links TRBV7-8 to TRBJ1-1, with a tentative D call TRBD1 (6 bases). Germline values: CDR1 SGHVS, CDR2 FQNEAQ. The CDR3 has 15 residues. The V end lost 2 bases, the J end lost 1 base, and 11 bases lay between the germline ends. The DNA of the CDR3 is TGTGCCAGCAGCTTATGGACAGCCGAGAACACTGAAGCTTTCTTT. It encodes CASSLWTAENTEAFF.

This chain connects TRBV14 to TRBJ2-1; 7 nucleotides line up with TRBD2. V was pared by 3 bases and J by 0 bases, with 2 bases of the junction left unmatched. Germline loops: CDR1 SGHDN, CDR2 FVKESK. This CDR3 has 15 amino acids. The CDR3 sequence: CASSHGGSSYNEQFF. The CDR3 DNA reads as TGTGCCAGCAGCCACGGGGGGAGCTCCTACAATGAGCAGTTCTTC.

The chain recombines TRBV7-2 with TRBJ2-5; D perhaps matches TRBD2 (6 bases). The CDR3 has 15 amino acids. CDR1 and CDR2 (germline): SGHTA, FQGNSA. V lost 5 bases and J lost 4, with 17 bases in between. The CDR3: CASSLLRSGGETQYF. In nucleotides, the CDR3 is TGTGCCAGCAGCCTCTTAAGGTCCGGGGGAGAGACCCAGTACTTC.